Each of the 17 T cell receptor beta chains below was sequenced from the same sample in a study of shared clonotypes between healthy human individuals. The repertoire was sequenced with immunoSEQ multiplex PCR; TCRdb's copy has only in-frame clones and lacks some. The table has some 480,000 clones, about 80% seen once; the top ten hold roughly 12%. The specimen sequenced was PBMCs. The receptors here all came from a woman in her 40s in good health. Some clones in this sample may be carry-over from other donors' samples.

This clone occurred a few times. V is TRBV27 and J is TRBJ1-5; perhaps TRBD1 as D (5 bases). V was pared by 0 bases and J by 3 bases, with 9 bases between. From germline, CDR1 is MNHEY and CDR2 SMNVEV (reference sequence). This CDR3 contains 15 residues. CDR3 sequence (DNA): TGTGCCAGCAGTTTATCGGCAGGGTCCAATCAGCCCCAGCATTTT. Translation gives CASSLSAGSNQPQHF.

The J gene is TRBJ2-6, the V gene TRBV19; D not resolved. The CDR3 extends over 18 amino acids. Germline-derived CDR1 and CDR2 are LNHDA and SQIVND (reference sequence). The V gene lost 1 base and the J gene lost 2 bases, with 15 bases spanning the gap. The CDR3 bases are TGTGCCAGTAGTATAGGGTGGCAGTCCCAACCTGGGGCCAACGTCCTGACTTTC. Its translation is CASSIGWQSQPGANVLTF.

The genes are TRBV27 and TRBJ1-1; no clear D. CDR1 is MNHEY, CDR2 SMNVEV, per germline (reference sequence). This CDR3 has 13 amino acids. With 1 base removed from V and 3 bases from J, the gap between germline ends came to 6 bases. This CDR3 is CASSLFSDTEAFF. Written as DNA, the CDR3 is TGTGCCAGCAGTTTATTTTCGGACACTGAAGCTTTCTTT.

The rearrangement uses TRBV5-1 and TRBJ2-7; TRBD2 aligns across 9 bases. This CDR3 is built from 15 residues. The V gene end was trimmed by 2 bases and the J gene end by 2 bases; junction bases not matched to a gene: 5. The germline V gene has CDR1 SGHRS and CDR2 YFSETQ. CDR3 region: CASSFDRLAAYEQYF. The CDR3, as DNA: TGCGCCAGCAGCTTCGACCGACTAGCGGCCTACGAGCAGTACTTC.

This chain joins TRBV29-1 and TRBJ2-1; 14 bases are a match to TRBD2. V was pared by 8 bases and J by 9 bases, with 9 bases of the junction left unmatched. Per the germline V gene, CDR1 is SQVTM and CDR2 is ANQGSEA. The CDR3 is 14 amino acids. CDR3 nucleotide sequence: TGCAGCCATGCTAGGACTAGCGGGAGGAGTGAGCAGTTCTTC. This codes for CSHARTSGRSEQFF.

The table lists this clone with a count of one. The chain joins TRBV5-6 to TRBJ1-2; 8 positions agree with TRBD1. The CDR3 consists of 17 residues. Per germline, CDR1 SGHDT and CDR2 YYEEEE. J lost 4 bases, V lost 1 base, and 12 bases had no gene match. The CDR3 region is CASSLLAGGFRPYGYTF. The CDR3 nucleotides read TGTGCCAGCAGCTTGTTGGCAGGGGGCTTCCGTCCCTATGGCTACACCTTC.

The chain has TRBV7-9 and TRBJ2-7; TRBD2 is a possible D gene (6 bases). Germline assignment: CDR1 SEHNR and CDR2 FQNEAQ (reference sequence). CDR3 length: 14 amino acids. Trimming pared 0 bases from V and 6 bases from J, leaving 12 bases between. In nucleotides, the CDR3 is TGTGCCAGCAGCTTAGCCCGGAGGGTCGGCGAGCAGTACTTC. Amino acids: CASSLARRVGEQYF.

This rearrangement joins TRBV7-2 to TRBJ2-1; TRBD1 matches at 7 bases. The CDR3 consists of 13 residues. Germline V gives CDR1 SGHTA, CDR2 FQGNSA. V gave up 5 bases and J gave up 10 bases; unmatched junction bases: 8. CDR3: CASSRRDRIEQFF. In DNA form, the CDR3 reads TGTGCCAGCAGCAGAAGGGACAGAATAGAGCAGTTCTTC.

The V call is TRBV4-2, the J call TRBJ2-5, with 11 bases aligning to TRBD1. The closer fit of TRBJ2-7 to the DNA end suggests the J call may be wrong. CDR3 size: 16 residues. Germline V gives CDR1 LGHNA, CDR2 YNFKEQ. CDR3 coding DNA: TGTGCCAGCAGCCAAAAGGACGGGACAGGGGGCTACGAGCAGTACTTC. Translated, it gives CASSQKDGTGGYEQYF.

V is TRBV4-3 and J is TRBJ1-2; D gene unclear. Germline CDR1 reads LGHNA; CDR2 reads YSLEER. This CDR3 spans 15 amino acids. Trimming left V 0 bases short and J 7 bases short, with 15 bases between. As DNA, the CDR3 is TGCGCCAGCAGCCAAGATCGGTCCGGGTTCTCTGGCTACACCTTC. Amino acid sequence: CASSQDRSGFSGYTF.

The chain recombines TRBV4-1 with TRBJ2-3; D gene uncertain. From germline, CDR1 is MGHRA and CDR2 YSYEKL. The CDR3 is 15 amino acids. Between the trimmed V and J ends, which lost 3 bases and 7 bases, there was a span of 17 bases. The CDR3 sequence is CASSHAQRGQNTQYF. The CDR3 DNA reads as TGCGCCAGCAGCCACGCCCAGAGAGGTCAGAATACGCAGTATTTT.

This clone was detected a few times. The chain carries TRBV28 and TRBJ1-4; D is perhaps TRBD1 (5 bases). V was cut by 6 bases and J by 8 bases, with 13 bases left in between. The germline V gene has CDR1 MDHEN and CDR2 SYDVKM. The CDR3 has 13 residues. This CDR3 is CASSSEGREKLFF. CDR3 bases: TGTGCCAGCAGCTCAGAGGGGCGAGAAAAACTGTTTTTT.

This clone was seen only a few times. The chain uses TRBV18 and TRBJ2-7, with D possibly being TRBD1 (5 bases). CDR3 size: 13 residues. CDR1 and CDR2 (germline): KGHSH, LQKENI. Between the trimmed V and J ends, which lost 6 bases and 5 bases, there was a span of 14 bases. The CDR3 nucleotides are TGTGCCAGCTCGAATTTCCAGGGAAACGAGCAGTACTTC. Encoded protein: CASSNFQGNEQYF. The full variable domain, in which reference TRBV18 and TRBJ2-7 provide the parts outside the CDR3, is NAGVMQNPRHLVRRRGQEARLRCSPMKGHSHVYWYRQLPEEGLKFMVYLQKENIIDESGMPKERFSAEFPKEGPSILRIQQVVRGDSAAYFCASSNFQGNEQYFGPGTRLTVT.

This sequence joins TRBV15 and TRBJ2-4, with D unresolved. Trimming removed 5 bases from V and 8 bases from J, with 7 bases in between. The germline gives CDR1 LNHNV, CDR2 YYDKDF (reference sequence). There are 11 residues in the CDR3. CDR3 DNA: TGTGCCACCAGCTCCTTATACATTCAGTACTTC. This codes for CATSSLYIQYF.

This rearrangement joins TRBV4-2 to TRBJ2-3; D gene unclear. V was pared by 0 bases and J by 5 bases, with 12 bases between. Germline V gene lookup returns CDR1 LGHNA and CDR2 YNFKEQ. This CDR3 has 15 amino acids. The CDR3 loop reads CASSQEGKGEDTQYF. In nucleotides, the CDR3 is TGTGCCAGCAGCCAAGAAGGCAAAGGAGAAGATACGCAGTATTTT.

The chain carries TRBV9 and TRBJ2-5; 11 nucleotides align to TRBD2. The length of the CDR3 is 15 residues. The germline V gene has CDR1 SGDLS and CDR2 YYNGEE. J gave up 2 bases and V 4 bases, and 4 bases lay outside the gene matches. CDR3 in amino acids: CASSFGLAGQETQYF. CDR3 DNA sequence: TGTGCCAGCAGCTTCGGACTAGCGGGTCAAGAGACCCAGTACTTC.

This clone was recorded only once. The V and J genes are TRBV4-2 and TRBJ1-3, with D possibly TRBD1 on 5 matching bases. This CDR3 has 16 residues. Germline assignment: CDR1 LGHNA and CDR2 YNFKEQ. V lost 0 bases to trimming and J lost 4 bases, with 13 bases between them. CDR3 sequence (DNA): TGTGCCAGCAGCCAAGAGTGGCAGGGCGCAGGAAACACCATATATTTT. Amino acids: CASSQEWQGAGNTIYF.